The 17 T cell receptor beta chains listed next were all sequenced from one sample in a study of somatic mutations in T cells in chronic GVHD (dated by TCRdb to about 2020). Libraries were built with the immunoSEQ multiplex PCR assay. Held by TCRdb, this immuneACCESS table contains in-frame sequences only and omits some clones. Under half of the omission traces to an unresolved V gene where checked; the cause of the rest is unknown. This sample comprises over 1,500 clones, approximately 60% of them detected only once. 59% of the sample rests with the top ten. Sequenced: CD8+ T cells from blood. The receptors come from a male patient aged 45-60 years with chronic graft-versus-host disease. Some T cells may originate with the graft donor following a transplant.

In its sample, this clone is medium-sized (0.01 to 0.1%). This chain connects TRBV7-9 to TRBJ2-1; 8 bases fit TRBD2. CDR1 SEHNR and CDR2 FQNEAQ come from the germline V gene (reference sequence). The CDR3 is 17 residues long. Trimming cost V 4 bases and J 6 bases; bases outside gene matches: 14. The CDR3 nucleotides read TGTGCCAGCAGCTCCGAGCCACGGGAGGGCCGGAGCAATGAGCAGTTCTTC. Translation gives CASSSEPREGRSNEQFF.

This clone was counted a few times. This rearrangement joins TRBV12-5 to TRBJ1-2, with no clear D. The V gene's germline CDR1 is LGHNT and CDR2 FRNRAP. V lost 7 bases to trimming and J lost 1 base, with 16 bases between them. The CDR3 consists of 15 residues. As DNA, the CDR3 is TGTGCTAGTGCCGGACGAGGCGGGAATAACTATGGCTACACCTTC. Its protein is CASAGRGGNNYGYTF.

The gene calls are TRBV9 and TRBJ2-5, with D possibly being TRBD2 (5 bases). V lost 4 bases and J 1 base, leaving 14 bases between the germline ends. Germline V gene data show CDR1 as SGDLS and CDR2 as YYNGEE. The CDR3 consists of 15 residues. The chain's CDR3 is CASSPGGAPQETQYF. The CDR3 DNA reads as TGTGCCAGCAGCCCCGGAGGAGCGCCCCAAGAGACCCAGTACTTC.

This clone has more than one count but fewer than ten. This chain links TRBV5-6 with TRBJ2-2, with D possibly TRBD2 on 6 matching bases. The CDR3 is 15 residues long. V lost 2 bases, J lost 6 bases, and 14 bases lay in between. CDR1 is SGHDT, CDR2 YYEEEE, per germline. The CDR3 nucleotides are TGTGCCAGCAGCTTACGGGGGAGTCAAGCCGGGGAGCTGTTTTTT. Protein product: CASSLRGSQAGELFF.

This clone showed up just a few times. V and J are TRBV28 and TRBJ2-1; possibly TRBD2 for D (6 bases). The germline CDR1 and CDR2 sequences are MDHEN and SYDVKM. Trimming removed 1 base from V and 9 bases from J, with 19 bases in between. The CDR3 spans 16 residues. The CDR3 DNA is TGTGCCAGCAGTTTATCGCCTCGGGAGTCCGTGGGTGAGCAGTTCTTC. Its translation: CASSLSPRESVGEQFF.

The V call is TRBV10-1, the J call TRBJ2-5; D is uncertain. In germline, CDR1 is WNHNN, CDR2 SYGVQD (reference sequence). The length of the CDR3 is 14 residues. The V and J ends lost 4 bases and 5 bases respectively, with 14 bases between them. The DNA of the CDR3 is TGCGCCAGCAGTGCCCTGGCATCGCGGGAGACCCAGTACTTC. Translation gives CASSALASRETQYF.

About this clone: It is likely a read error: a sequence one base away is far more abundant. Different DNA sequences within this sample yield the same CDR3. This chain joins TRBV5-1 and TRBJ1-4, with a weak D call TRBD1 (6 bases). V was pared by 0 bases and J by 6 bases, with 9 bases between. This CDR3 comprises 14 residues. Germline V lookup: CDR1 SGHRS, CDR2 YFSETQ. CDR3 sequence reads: CASSLGDTDEKLFF. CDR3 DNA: TGCGCCAGCAGCTTGGGGGACACGGATGAAAAACTGTTTTTT. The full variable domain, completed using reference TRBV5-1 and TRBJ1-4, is KAGVTQTPRYLIKTRGQQVTLSCSPISGHRSVSWYQQTPGQGLQFLFEYFSETQRNKGNFPGRFSGRQFSNSRSEMNVSTLELGDSALYLCASSLGDTDEKLFFGSGTQLSVL.

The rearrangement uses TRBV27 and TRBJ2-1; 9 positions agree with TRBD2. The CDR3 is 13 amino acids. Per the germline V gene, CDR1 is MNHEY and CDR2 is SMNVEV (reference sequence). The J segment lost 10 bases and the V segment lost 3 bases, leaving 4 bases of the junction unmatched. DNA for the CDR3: TGTGCCAGCAGTTTTGGGACTAGCAGGGAGCAGTTCTTC. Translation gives CASSFGTSREQFF.

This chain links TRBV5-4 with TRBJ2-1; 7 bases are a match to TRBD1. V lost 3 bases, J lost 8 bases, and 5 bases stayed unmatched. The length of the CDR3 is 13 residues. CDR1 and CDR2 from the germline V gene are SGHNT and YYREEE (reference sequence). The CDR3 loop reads CASSSEGAYEQFF. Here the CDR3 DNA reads TGTGCCAGCAGCTCCGAGGGGGCCTATGAGCAGTTCTTC.

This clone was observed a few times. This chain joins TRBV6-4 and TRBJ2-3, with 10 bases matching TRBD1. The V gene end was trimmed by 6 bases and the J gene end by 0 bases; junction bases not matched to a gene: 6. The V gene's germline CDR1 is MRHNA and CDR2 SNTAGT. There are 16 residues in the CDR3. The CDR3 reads CASSAGQGGSTDTQYF. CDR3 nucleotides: TGTGCCAGCAGCGCCGGACAGGGGGGGAGCACAGATACGCAGTATTTT.

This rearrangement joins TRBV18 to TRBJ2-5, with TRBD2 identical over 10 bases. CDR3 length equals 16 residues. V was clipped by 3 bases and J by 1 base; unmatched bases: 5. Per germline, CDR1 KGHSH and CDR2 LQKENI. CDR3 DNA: TGTGCCAGCTCACCCGGACTAGCGGAGACCCAAGAGACCCAGTACTTC. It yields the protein CASSPGLAETQETQYF.

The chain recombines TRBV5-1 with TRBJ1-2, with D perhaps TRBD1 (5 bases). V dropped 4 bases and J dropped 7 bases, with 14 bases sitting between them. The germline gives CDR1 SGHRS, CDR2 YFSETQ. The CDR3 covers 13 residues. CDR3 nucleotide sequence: TGCGCCAGCAGCATAGACAGTTTCCTTGGCTACACCTTC. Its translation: CASSIDSFLGYTF. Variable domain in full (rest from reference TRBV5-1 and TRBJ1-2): KAGVTQTPRYLIKTRGQQVTLSCSPISGHRSVSWYQQTPGQGLQFLFEYFSETQRNKGNFPGRFSGRQFSNSRSEMNVSTLELGDSALYLCASSIDSFLGYTFGSGTRLTVV.

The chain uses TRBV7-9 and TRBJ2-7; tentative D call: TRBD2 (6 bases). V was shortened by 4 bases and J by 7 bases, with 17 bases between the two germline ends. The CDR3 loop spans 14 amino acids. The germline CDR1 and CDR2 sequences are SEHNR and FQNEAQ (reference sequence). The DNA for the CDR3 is TGTGCCAGCAGCTCAGAGAGGAGGGCTTGGGAGCAGTACTTC. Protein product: CASSSERRAWEQYF. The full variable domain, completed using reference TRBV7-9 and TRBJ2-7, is DTGVSQNPRHKITKRGQNVTFRCDPISEHNRLYWYRQTLGQGPEFLTYFQNEAQLEKSRLLSDRFSAERPKGSFSTLEIQRTEQGDSAMYLCASSSERRAWEQYFGPGTRLTVT.

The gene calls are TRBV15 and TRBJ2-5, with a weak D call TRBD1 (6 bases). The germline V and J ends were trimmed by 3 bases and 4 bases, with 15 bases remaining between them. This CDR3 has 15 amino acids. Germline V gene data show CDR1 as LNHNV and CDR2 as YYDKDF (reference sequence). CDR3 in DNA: TGTGCCACCAGCAGTAAGGACAGCAGGCTAGAGACCCAGTACTTC. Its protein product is CATSSKDSRLETQYF.

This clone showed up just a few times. The DNA of the CDR3 is TGTGCCAGCAGCTTATCGGGGGACACTGAAGCTTTCTTT. Encoded protein: CASSLSGDTEAFF. V usage is TRBV7-9 and J usage is TRBJ1-1; tentative D call: TRBD1 (5 bases). Germline V gene sequence: CDR1 SEHNR, CDR2 FQNEAQ (reference sequence). Between the trimmed V and J ends, which lost 2 bases and 3 bases, there was a span of 7 bases. The CDR3 loop spans 13 amino acids.

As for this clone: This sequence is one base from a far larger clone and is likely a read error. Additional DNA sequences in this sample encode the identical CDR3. The CDR3 protein is CASSDGQGYEQYF. DNA for the CDR3: TGTGCCAGCAGCGATGGACAGGGCTACGAGCAGTACTTC. The chain employs TRBV7-9 and TRBJ2-7, with 8 bases matching TRBD1. Germline V gene data show CDR1 as SEHNR and CDR2 as FQNEAQ (reference sequence). V was clipped by 5 bases and J by 3 bases; unmatched bases: 3. This CDR3 is built from 13 residues.

The CDR3 DNA follows: TGTGCCAGCAGTTTCCCCTTTATAGAACCTCATGAGCAGTTCTTC. Amino acids: CASSFPFIEPHEQFF. The chain recombines TRBV11-2 with TRBJ2-1; unclear D gene. V gave up 6 bases and J gave up 8 bases, with 20 bases separating them. Germline V gene data show CDR1 as SGHAT and CDR2 as FQNNGV. This CDR3 is built from 15 residues.